These 26 T cell receptor beta chains share one sample of origin, sequenced in a study of identical twins (dated by TCRdb to the mid-2010s). The library was built by means of 5' RACE. Reads for this sample came from an Illumina HiSeq 2000. Through fastp at Q25 and MiXCR, TCRdb rebuilt clones from the public reads, retaining in-frame beta chains. For every CDR3 protein sequence, its rows merge into one entry that carries the most common genes and DNA. The sample table records about 500,000 distinct CDR3 sequences; over 11% of these occur just once. In total, the top ten clones hold approximately 0.9% of the sample. This sample was shared with a second study, whose subject was yellow fever vaccine responses in identical twins.

Material for sequencing was CD4+ T cells sorted from blood. These receptors were obtained from a woman younger than 30 in good health.

The sample holds a few counts of this clonotype. The chain joins TRBV5-6 to TRBJ2-7, with D unclear. This CDR3 is built from 12 residues. The germline V gene has CDR1 SGHDT and CDR2 YYEEEE. V gave up 0 bases and J gave up 4 bases, with 5 bases separating them. The CDR3 DNA follows: TGTGCCAGCAGCTTGGACAATTACGAGCAGTACTTC. Its protein product is CASSLDNYEQYF.

The gene calls are TRBV9 and TRBJ2-1; 7 positions agree with TRBD2. Germline trimming cut 0 bases from V and 3 bases from J; bases unmatched to any gene: 6. CDR1 and CDR2 from the germline V gene are SGDLS and YYNGEE. This CDR3 contains 16 residues. CDR3 DNA: TGTGCCAGCAGCGTAGATCTAGCGGAATACTACAATGAGCAGTTCTTC. Encoded protein: CASSVDLAEYYNEQFF.

This clonotype came up once. The chain has TRBV27 and TRBJ2-1, with 7 bases fitting TRBD1. Trimming cost V 6 bases and J 5 bases; bases outside gene matches: 10. Germline loops: CDR1 MNHEY, CDR2 SMNVEV (reference sequence). The CDR3 consists of 15 residues. The CDR3 spells CASRVLRQGDNEQFF. CDR3 nucleotides: TGTGCCAGCAGGGTCCTCAGACAGGGCGACAATGAGCAGTTCTTC.

This clonotype was detected only a few times. This chain uses TRBV5-6 with TRBJ2-5; 7 positions agree with TRBD2. The junction had 10 bases not matched to a gene; V was cut back by 8 bases and J by 3 bases. This CDR3 contains 14 residues. CDR1 is SGHDT, CDR2 YYEEEE, per germline. This CDR3 is CARKSGMGKETQYF. DNA of the CDR3: TGTGCCAGAAAGAGCGGGATGGGGAAAGAGACCCAGTACTTC.

This clonotype has a count of ten or more. The J gene is TRBJ2-7, the V gene TRBV5-1; D unclear. CDR3 length equals 14 residues. Germline CDR1 reads SGHRS; CDR2 reads YFSETQ. The ends were cut back, 0 bases at V and 9 bases at J, with 16 bases in the middle. The CDR3, as DNA: TGCGCCAGCAGCTTGGAGGGCGCTTACCTCGGGCAGTACTTC. Translation gives CASSLEGAYLGQYF.

The chain joins TRBV2 to TRBJ2-3, with no clear D. Germline assignment: CDR1 SNHLY and CDR2 FYNNEI. This CDR3 has 15 residues. With 4 bases removed from V and 4 bases from J, the gap between germline ends came to 15 bases. CDR3 coding DNA: TGTGCCAGCAGTGGTGGTGGCCGACGGGCAGATACGCAGTATTTT. Translation: CASSGGGRRADTQYF. The whole variable domain, filled in from reference TRBV2 and TRBJ2-3, reads EPEVTQTPSHQVTQMGQEVILRCVPISNHLYFYWYRQILGQKVEFLVSFYNNEISEKSEIFDDQFSVERPDGSNFTLKIRSTKLEDSAMYFCASSGGGRRADTQYFGPGTRLTVL.

The rearrangement uses TRBV3-1 and TRBJ2-6; a possible D gene is TRBD1 (6 bases). The V gene lost 5 bases and the J gene lost 0 bases, with 14 bases spanning the gap. CDR3 size: 17 residues. Germline lookup yields CDR1 LGHDT and CDR2 YNNKEL (reference sequence). CDR3 in amino acids: CASSSLTGTSGANVLTF. The CDR3, as DNA: TGTGCCAGCAGCTCACTTACAGGGACCTCTGGGGCCAACGTCCTGACTTTC.

This clonotype was seen repeatedly, ten times or more. The chain has TRBV12-3 or TRBV12-4 and TRBJ2-1; 9 bases agree with TRBD2. Unmatched junction bases numbered 8, after V lost 3 bases and J lost 5 bases. The length of the CDR3 is 16 residues. The CDR3 protein is CASSFVAGVRDNEQFF. The CDR3 DNA reads TGTGCCAGCAGTTTTGTAGCGGGAGTAAGGGACAATGAGCAGTTCTTC.

At least ten counts were recorded for this clonotype. The chain recombines TRBV20-1 with TRBJ1-1; D unresolved. The V end lost 1 base, the J end lost 10 bases, and 16 bases lay between the germline ends. CDR3 length equals 13 residues. CDR1 is DFQATT, CDR2 SNEGSKA, per germline (reference sequence). CDR3 nucleotides: TGCAGTGCTAGAGGGTACCCTCCCTGGCGAGCTTTCTTT. Protein: CSARGYPPWRAFF.

The chain couples TRBV6-2 or TRBV6-3 to TRBJ1-5, with 8 bases lining up with TRBD1. V was clipped by 2 bases and J by 6 bases; unmatched bases: 9. Germline V gene data show CDR1 as MNHEY and CDR2 as SVGEGT. CDR3 size: 16 residues. The CDR3 nucleotides read TGTGCCAGCAGTTACGTGGCAGGGGGCGCAGGTCAGCCCCAGCATTTT. The encoded protein is CASSYVAGGAGQPQHF.

The V call is TRBV28, the J call TRBJ2-4, with a possible D match to TRBD2 (6 bases). With 1 base removed from V and 9 bases from J, the gap between germline ends came to 16 bases. The CDR3 has 15 residues. Germline V CDR1 and CDR2: MDHEN, SYDVKM. CDR3 region: CASSLFALGGGIQYF. In DNA, the CDR3 is TGTGCCAGCAGTTTATTCGCCCTGGGGGGTGGCATTCAGTACTTC. Using reference TRBV28 and TRBJ2-4 for the parts outside the CDR3, the full variable domain is DVKVTQSSRYLVKRTGEKVFLECVQDMDHENMFWYRQDPGLGLRLIYFSYDVKMKEKGDIPEGYSVSREKKERFSLILESASTNQTSMYLCASSLFALGGGIQYFGAGTRLSVL.

The CDR3 DNA reads TGTGCCAGCAAAGTCCCAGGGAGGACAGATACGCAGTATTTT. Translation: CASKVPGRTDTQYF. The V and J genes are TRBV6-1 and TRBJ2-3; a weak D match, TRBD2 (6 bases). V was pared by 7 bases and J by 3 bases, with 14 bases between. Germline loops: CDR1 MNHNS, CDR2 SASEGT. The CDR3 extends over 14 amino acids.

This clonotype occurred a few times. The chain joins TRBV18 to TRBJ1-2; no clear D. This CDR3 comprises 13 residues. Trimming took 9 bases from V and 4 from J, leaving 15 bases between them. The germline V gene has CDR1 KGHSH and CDR2 LQKENI. The CDR3 is CASSNADSYGYTF. The CDR3, as DNA: TGTGCCAGTTCAAATGCCGATAGCTATGGCTACACCTTC.

The DNA for the CDR3 is TGTGCCAGCAGCTGGGGACAGGGGATCACAGATACGCAGTATTTT. This codes for CASSWGQGITDTQYF. The chain uses TRBV12-3 or TRBV12-4 and TRBJ2-3; 10 nucleotides align to TRBD1. The CDR3 covers 15 residues. Unmatched junction bases numbered 5, after V lost 6 bases and J lost 2 bases.

This clonotype was seen ten or more times. This chain connects TRBV5-1 to TRBJ2-5; the D call may be TRBD1 or TRBD2 (5 bases each). Germline V gene data show CDR1 as SGHRS and CDR2 as YFSETQ. Deletions cut 4 bases from V and 4 bases from J, with 11 bases between. The CDR3 loop spans 13 amino acids. The CDR3 loop is CASSPGTGETQYF. The DNA of the CDR3 is TGCGCCAGCAGCCCCGGGACCGGAGAGACCCAGTACTTC.

This clonotype was counted a single time. The J gene is TRBJ1-2, the V gene TRBV19, with 7 bases fitting TRBD1. The CDR3 covers 14 residues. Germline values: CDR1 LNHDA, CDR2 SQIVND (reference sequence). V shed 7 bases, J shed 4 bases, and the junction held 9 bases outside the gene matches. CDR3: CASTSGQKFYGYTF. CDR3 nucleotides: TGTGCCAGTACCTCGGGACAGAAGTTCTATGGCTACACCTTC.

This clonotype was picked up many times. The CDR3 sequence is CASSQILTAQSGYTF. The CDR3 coding sequence is TGCGCCAGCAGCCAAATTTTGACAGCCCAAAGTGGCTACACCTTC. This chain uses TRBV4-3 with TRBJ1-2, with TRBD1 as a possible D gene (5 bases). Trimming took off 2 bases at V and 7 bases at J, with 17 bases between the two ends. CDR1 is LGHNA and CDR2 is YSLEER in the germline V gene. This CDR3 is built from 15 residues.

This clonotype was seen only a few times. CDR3 coding DNA: TGTGCCAGCAGCTTAGCCCCCGGGACAGGCGTTCACACTGAAGCTTTCTTT. Its translation is CASSLAPGTGVHTEAFF. The rearrangement uses TRBV7-2 and TRBJ1-1, with TRBD1 identical over 8 bases. Germline loops: CDR1 SGHTA, CDR2 FQGNSA. The CDR3 has 17 residues. Germline trimming cut 0 bases from V and 3 bases from J; bases unmatched to any gene: 9.

This clonotype has just a few counts. This chain joins TRBV20-1 and TRBJ2-5; the D gene is possibly TRBD1 (5 bases). CDR1 and CDR2 from the germline V gene are DFQATT and SNEGSKA (reference sequence). The CDR3 loop spans 13 amino acids. Trimming took off 1 base at V and 5 bases at J, with 11 bases between the two ends. This CDR3 is CSARGGKGETQYF. CDR3 nucleotides: TGCAGTGCTAGAGGGGGCAAGGGGGAGACCCAGTACTTC.

The rearrangement links TRBV6-4 to TRBJ2-1; 8 positions agree with TRBD1. CDR3 length equals 16 residues. CDR1 is MRHNA and CDR2 is SNTAGT in the germline V gene. The V and J ends lost 0 bases and 4 bases, in that order; junction bases with no gene match: 5. In nucleotides, the CDR3 is TGTGCCAGCAGTGACTCGTTCCGGGACAGGTACAATGAGCAGTTCTTC. This encodes CASSDSFRDRYNEQFF.

This clonotype was seen a few times. The V gene is TRBV20-1, the J gene TRBJ2-7, with 8 bases identical to TRBD2. The V gene end was trimmed by 5 bases and the J gene end by 5 bases; junction bases not matched to a gene: 8. Germline V gene lookup returns CDR1 DFQATT and CDR2 SNEGSKA (reference sequence). The CDR3 has 13 amino acids. The DNA of the CDR3 is TGCAGTGCTCGGACTAGCAAGGTCAACGAGCAGTACTTC. Its translation: CSARTSKVNEQYF.

Here the CDR3 reads CASSYERGPSYEQYF. The CDR3 bases are TGTGCCAGCAGTTACGAGCGGGGTCCCTCCTACGAGCAGTACTTC. This chain links TRBV6-5 with TRBJ2-7; 7 positions match TRBD2. CDR3 length equals 15 residues. V dropped 2 bases and J dropped 0; count of bases not matched to a gene: 4. Germline CDR1 MNHEY, CDR2 SVGAGI.

This clonotype was picked up a small number of times. The chain is built from TRBV7-2 and TRBJ2-1; no clear D gene. Trimming shortened V by 7 bases and J by 3 bases, and 10 bases separated the two germline ends. The CDR3 consists of 13 residues. Germline assignment: CDR1 SGHTA and CDR2 FQGNSA. The CDR3 region has the DNA TGTGCCAGCATTGGGGATTTCTACAATGAGCAGTTCTTC. Protein: CASIGDFYNEQFF.

The V and J genes are TRBV7-3 and TRBJ2-7, with 9 bases that match TRBD1. This CDR3 is 15 amino acids long. The V segment lost 5 bases and the J segment 2 bases; nucleotides outside the gene matches: 7. CDR1 is SGHTA and CDR2 is FQGTGA in the germline V gene. The CDR3 spells CASSIGQGLTYEQYF. DNA for the CDR3: TGTGCCAGCAGCATAGGACAGGGGTTAACCTACGAGCAGTACTTC.

The V and J genes are TRBV15 and TRBJ2-7, with 8 nucleotides matching TRBD2. The germline V gene has CDR1 LNHNV and CDR2 YYDKDF (reference sequence). This CDR3 comprises 15 residues. V lost 0 bases to trimming and J lost 5 bases; unmatched junction nucleotides: 6. The CDR3 DNA sequence: TGTGCCACCAGCAGAGAGATAGCGGGAATGGACGAGCAGTACTTC. It translates to CATSREIAGMDEQYF.

This clonotype was found many times. The rearrangement links TRBV7-2 to TRBJ2-3; D is ambiguous. Germline-derived CDR1 and CDR2 are SGHTA and FQGNSA. The CDR3 extends over 11 amino acids. V dropped 1 base and J dropped 5 bases, with 1 base sitting between them. The CDR3 DNA reads TGTGCCAGCAGCTTAGAAGATACGCAGTATTTT. Amino acids: CASSLEDTQYF.